The sequence of this T cell receptor beta chain was determined in a study of Ad26.COV2.S vaccination and SARS-CoV-2 variants. Study information: Once, or twice with 56 days between doses, Ad26.COV2.S was given intramuscularly. General observations from the study: Substantial response breadth was reportedly seen for spike-specific CD8+ and CD4+ T cells after vaccination. Placebo recipients trailed vaccine recipients in spike-specific TCR breadth.

Here immunoSEQ multiplex PCR was the method, and the copy in TCRdb shows in-frame clones only, minus some. Of roughly 320,000 clones listed, more than 75% are singletons. This CDR3 contains 15 residues. CDR1 KGHSH and CDR2 LQKENI come from the germline V gene. The V gene lost 2 bases and the J gene lost 2 bases, with 12 bases spanning the gap. The sample's treatment: about 20 received Ad26.COV2.S at low or high dose, single or two shots; roughly five received placebo; per-sample allocation not given. Repertoires come from day 63 after the first vaccine or placebo injection. Note on this clone: Its specificity is unknown.

This receptor was identified in a person between 18 and 65 years old who received the Ad26.COV2.S COVID-19 vaccine or a placebo. The chain links TRBV18 to TRBJ2-5; no clear D. The source material was peripheral blood, sampled in a trial of Ad26.COV2.S vaccine versus placebo. CDR3 region: CASSPLTGQQETQYF. The CDR3 DNA reads TGTGCCAGCTCACCATTAACGGGCCAACAAGAGACCCAGTACTTC.